These 13 T cell receptor beta chains originate from one sample sequenced in a study of early T cells in non-severe SARS-CoV-2 infection. TCRdb re-analysed the 5' RACE reads in MiXCR, keeping a single row per CDR3 protein. Of some 81,000 distinct CDR3 sequences listed, about 16% were seen once; the top ten hold 2.9%. The specimen was whole blood. The source of these receptors is an adult who was a healthcare worker with PCR-confirmed SARS-CoV-2 infection or an uninfected control (not recorded which).

This clonotype was seen only a few times. CDR3 bases: TGTGCCAGCAGTGAGCCGACAGGGATCACAGATACGCAGTATTTT. It yields the protein CASSEPTGITDTQYF. The chain carries TRBV2 and TRBJ2-3; 7 bases match TRBD1. The CDR3 sequence is 15 residues long. V lost 3 bases to trimming and J lost 2 bases; unmatched junction nucleotides: 5. The germline gives CDR1 SNHLY, CDR2 FYNNEI. The variable domain in full, completed from reference TRBV2 and TRBJ2-3, reads EPEVTQTPSHQVTQMGQEVILRCVPISNHLYFYWYRQILGQKVEFLVSFYNNEISEKSEIFDDQFSVERPDGSNFTLKIRSTKLEDSAMYFCASSEPTGITDTQYFGPGTRLTVL.

J is TRBJ2-4 and V is TRBV20-1, with no clear D. Trimming left V 0 bases short and J 4 bases short, with 7 bases between. The germline V gene encodes CDR1 DFQATT and CDR2 SNEGSKA (reference sequence). This CDR3 has 13 residues. CDR3: CSARDRRKNIQYF. The CDR3 nucleotides read TGCAGTGCTAGAGACAGGCGGAAAAACATTCAGTACTTC.

The rearrangement uses TRBV28 and TRBJ2-7, with D perhaps matching TRBD1 (6 bases). V was clipped by 2 bases and J by 6 bases, with 17 bases between them. The germline gives CDR1 MDHEN, CDR2 SYDVKM. The CDR3 is 15 residues long. The CDR3 sequence is CASSLQGGSSPEQYF. The CDR3 bases are TGTGCCAGCAGTTTACAAGGGGGAAGCTCCCCCGAGCAGTACTTC.

On this clonotype itself: One junction end disagrees with the germline gene, perhaps due to a read error. The chain is built from TRBV6-6 and TRBJ1-3, with 7 bases lining up with TRBD1. The CDR3 has 14 residues. Germline V gene data show CDR1 as MNHNY and CDR2 as SVGAGI (reference sequence). The CDR3 reads CASSYGGTEDTVYF. Written as DNA, the CDR3 is TGTGCCAGCAGTTACGGCGGGACAGAAGACACCGTATATTTT.

Notes on this clonotype: This is likely a read error, given that the CDR3 carries no conserved phenylalanine or tryptophan at its end. V is TRBV12-3 or TRBV12-4 and J is TRBJ2-3; D possibly uses TRBD1 or TRBD2 (5 bases each). The germline V and J ends were trimmed by 7 bases and 6 bases, with 11 bases remaining between them. The CDR3 is 12 residues long. CDR3 DNA: TGTGCCAGCACTCTTGGGACGGATACGCAGTATTAT. Protein: CASTLGTDTQYY.

This clonotype turned up a few times. This rearrangement joins TRBV5-1 to TRBJ2-7; no definite D call. Germline loops: CDR1 SGHRS, CDR2 YFSETQ. The CDR3 has 12 residues. V lost 4 bases to trimming and J lost 5 bases, with 10 bases between them. The CDR3 DNA reads as TGCGCCAGCAGCCGGACCCTCGACGAGCAGTACTTC. Protein: CASSRTLDEQYF.

This clonotype was detected only a few times. The chain couples TRBV9 to TRBJ2-2; TRBD2 aligns across 8 bases. The V and J ends lost 4 bases and 2 bases, in that order; junction bases with no gene match: 19. Germline-derived CDR1 and CDR2 are SGDLS and YYNGEE. The CDR3 is 20 amino acids. This CDR3 is CASSPRDGGRHTSNTGELFF. The CDR3 DNA reads as TGTGCCAGCAGCCCAAGAGATGGCGGGAGGCATACTTCCAACACCGGGGAGCTGTTTTTT.

The chain couples TRBV4-1 to TRBJ1-1, with TRBD1 matching 10 bases. V dropped 2 bases and J dropped 1; count of bases not matched to a gene: 10. The CDR3 is 18 residues long. Germline-derived CDR1 and CDR2 are MGHRA and YSYEKL. The CDR3 bases are TGCGCCAGCAGCCAAACCGCCCCGACAGGGGGCACGAACACTGAAGCTTTCTTT. Its protein is CASSQTAPTGGTNTEAFF.

This chain joins TRBV18 and TRBJ1-1; D call uncertain. The CDR3 totals 15 residues. Trimming shortened V by 4 bases and J by 3 bases, and 15 bases separated the two germline ends. Germline-derived CDR1 and CDR2 are KGHSH and LQKENI. CDR3 nucleotides: TGTGCCAGCTCACGGAACACTGACGGACACACTGAAGCTTTCTTT. Protein: CASSRNTDGHTEAFF.

This clonotype was picked up a small number of times. The V call is TRBV28, the J call TRBJ2-7, with D maybe TRBD2 (5 bases). The length of the CDR3 is 16 residues. The germline V gene has CDR1 MDHEN and CDR2 SYDVKM. With 1 base removed from V and 9 bases from J, the gap between germline ends came to 22 bases. CDR3 in DNA: TGTGCCAGCAGTTTATCGTCCGGGAATCTCAGATGGGGGCAGTACTTC. Its protein is CASSLSSGNLRWGQYF.

This chain joins TRBV19 and TRBJ2-7, with TRBD1 matching over 9 bases. The CDR3 spans 14 residues. V gave up 5 bases and J gave up 1 base; unmatched junction bases: 3. In germline, CDR1 is LNHDA, CDR2 SQIVND (reference sequence). CDR3 loop: CASSWDRVSYEQYF. DNA for the CDR3: TGTGCCAGTAGTTGGGACAGGGTGTCCTACGAGCAGTACTTC. The full variable domain, completed using reference TRBV19 and TRBJ2-7, is DGGITQSPKYLFRKEGQNVTLSCEQNLNHDAMYWYRQDPGQGLRLIYYSQIVNDFQKGDIAEGYSVSREKKESFPLTVTSAQKNPTAFYLCASSWDRVSYEQYFGPGTRLTVT.

The chain has TRBV9 and TRBJ1-3; no definite D call. Deletions cut 4 bases from V and 0 bases from J, with 11 bases between. Germline-derived CDR1 and CDR2 are SGDLS and YYNGEE. The CDR3 has 15 residues. CDR3 amino acids: CASSPAGFSGNTIYF. In DNA form, the CDR3 reads TGTGCCAGCAGCCCTGCCGGGTTCTCTGGAAACACCATATATTTT.

The chain employs TRBV6-5 and TRBJ2-5, with 8 bases matching TRBD1. After removal of 6 bases from V and 6 bases from J, the junction contained 6 bases not matched to a gene. The CDR3 length is 13 residues. Germline CDR1 and CDR2: MNHEY and SVGAGI. CDR3 sequence: CASSRDRGQTQYF. The CDR3 nucleotides are TGTGCCAGCAGCCGTGACAGGGGCCAGACCCAGTACTTC.